These 19 T cell receptor beta chains share one sample of origin, sequenced in a study of glioma-infiltrating T cells (TCRdb year 2016). This sample was sequenced with an Illumina MiSeq. The iRepertoire nested amplicon-rescue multiplex PCR (arm-PCR) platform was used to amplify TCR alpha and beta CDR3 regions from RNA. TCRdb's own reprocessing of the public reads used fastp at Q25 and MiXCR and kept productive beta chains. For every CDR3 protein sequence, its rows merge into one entry that carries the most common genes and DNA. For this sample the table gives some 90,000 distinct CDR3 sequences, of which 40% were detected only once. The ten biggest clones cover more than 30% of the sample. The specimen was glioma tissue, nonneoplastic brain tissue, or PBMCs (not recorded which). Receptors were obtained from a human donor with low-grade glioma or glioblastoma, undergoing nonglioma brain surgery, or in good health (not recorded which).

CDR3 bases: TGTGCCACTAACGGACAGGACTCGTACGAGCAGTACTTC. Its protein product is CATNGQDSYEQYF. This chain links TRBV10-3 with TRBJ2-1; 7 bases map to TRBD1. The end of the DNA fits TRBJ2-7 better, so the J call may be wrong. The CDR3 length is 13 residues. From germline, CDR1 is ENHRY and CDR2 SYGVKD.

This clonotype was picked up many times. V usage is TRBV7-2 and J usage is TRBJ2-3; TRBD2 aligns across 13 bases. This CDR3 comprises 19 residues. The trim removed 4 bases at V and 3 bases at J, leaving 13 bases unmatched. CDR1 and CDR2 from the germline V gene are SGHTA and FQGNSA. The CDR3 protein is CASSSHSRTSGSRTDTQYF. CDR3 in DNA: TGTGCCAGCAGCTCTCACAGTCGGACTAGCGGGAGTCGGACAGATACGCAGTATTTT.

This clonotype came up many times. The rearrangement joins TRBV19 to TRBJ2-2; the match to TRBD2 covers 12 bases. Per germline, CDR1 LNHDA and CDR2 SQIVND (reference sequence). V was clipped by 5 bases and J by 3 bases; unmatched bases: 4. The CDR3 extends over 16 amino acids. The CDR3 protein is CASSPRTSGDTGELFF. The CDR3, as DNA: TGTGCCAGTAGTCCAAGGACTAGCGGGGACACCGGGGAGCTGTTTTTT. Using reference TRBV19 and TRBJ2-2 for the parts outside the CDR3, the full variable domain is DGGITQSPKYLFRKEGQNVTLSCEQNLNHDAMYWYRQDPGQGLRLIYYSQIVNDFQKGDIAEGYSVSREKKESFPLTVTSAQKNPTAFYLCASSPRTSGDTGELFFGEGSRLTVL.

The chain employs TRBV20-1 and TRBJ2-1; 10 positions agree with TRBD2. V trimming: 0 bases; J trimming: 4 bases; junction bases outside the gene matches: 12. Germline V gene data show CDR1 as DFQATT and CDR2 as SNEGSKA (reference sequence). This CDR3 comprises 18 residues. As DNA, the CDR3 is TGCAGTGCTAGAGATTTCATGGCTAGCGGGAGCCCTTACAATGAGCAGTTCTTC. Its translation: CSARDFMASGSPYNEQFF.

This clonotype appeared many times. The J gene is TRBJ2-7, the V gene TRBV28, with D tentatively TRBD2 (5 bases). The CDR3 spans 14 residues. Germline V gives CDR1 MDHEN, CDR2 SYDVKM. The V end was cut by 3 bases, the J end by 3 bases, with 12 bases between. CDR3 loop: CASSLGSGYYEQYF. As DNA, the CDR3 is TGTGCCAGCAGTTTGGGGTCGGGATACTACGAGCAGTACTTC. Full variable domain (outside the CDR3, taken from reference TRBV28 and TRBJ2-7): DVKVTQSSRYLVKRTGEKVFLECVQDMDHENMFWYRQDPGLGLRLIYFSYDVKMKEKGDIPEGYSVSREKKERFSLILESASTNQTSMYLCASSLGSGYYEQYFGPGTRLTVT.

Note on this clonotype: A read error may explain this, as a much larger clone is one base away. The genes are TRBV29-1 and TRBJ1-1, with unresolved D. This CDR3 is 13 amino acids long. Germline CDR1 is SQVTM and CDR2 is ANQGSEA. The V gene lost 7 bases and the J gene lost 5 bases, with 17 bases spanning the gap. CDR3 protein: CSALGKGGTEAFF. CDR3 coding DNA: TGCAGCGCCTTGGGAAAGGGTGGGACTGAAGCTTTCTTT.

At least ten counts were recorded for this clonotype. The CDR3 DNA follows: TGTGCCAGCAGCTTAACTAGCGGGGGGGCCGGAAACATTCAGTACTTC. Its protein is CASSLTSGGAGNIQYF. This rearrangement joins TRBV7-3 to TRBJ2-4, with TRBD2 matching 11 bases. J was trimmed by 6 bases and V by 0 bases; bases with no gene match: 4. CDR1 and CDR2 (germline): SGHTA, FQGTGA. This CDR3 comprises 16 residues.

A few counts support this clonotype. This chain uses TRBV5-5 with TRBJ2-7; D assignment may be TRBD1 or TRBD2 (5 bases each). Germline CDR1 reads SGHKS; CDR2 reads YYEKEE (reference sequence). The CDR3 runs to 14 residues. V gave up 2 bases and J gave up 1 base, with 10 bases separating them. The CDR3 sequence is CASSFRDASYEQYF. CDR3 DNA: TGTGCCAGCAGCTTCCGGGACGCATCCTACGAGCAGTACTTC.

In this sample, this clonotype turned up many times. The rearrangement uses TRBV20-1 and TRBJ2-3; 9 nucleotides match TRBD2. The trim removed 5 bases at V and 5 bases at J, leaving 8 bases unmatched. Germline CDR1 is DFQATT and CDR2 is SNEGSKA (reference sequence). This CDR3 spans 14 amino acids. CDR3 protein: CSAGLAGAKDTQYF. CDR3 nucleotides: TGCAGTGCTGGGTTAGCGGGAGCGAAAGATACGCAGTATTTT.

This clonotype was recorded many times. The genes are TRBV7-2 and TRBJ1-1; TRBD1 is a possible D gene (5 bases). The CDR3 is made up of 14 amino acids. CDR1 and CDR2 from the germline V gene are SGHTA and FQGNSA. Trimming cost V 6 bases and J 1 base, with 12 bases left between them. The chain's CDR3 is CASSFRAQNTEAFF. CDR3 DNA sequence: TGTGCCAGCAGTTTCAGGGCCCAGAACACTGAAGCTTTCTTT.

Of note for this clonotype: A much larger clone sits a single nucleotide away, making a read error possible. The missing conserved phenylalanine or tryptophan at the end of this CDR3 makes a read error likely. The rearrangement joins TRBV7-8 to TRBJ1-2; D unresolved. With 5 bases removed from V and 8 bases from J, the gap between germline ends came to 12 bases. The CDR3 length is 12 residues. Germline V gives CDR1 SGHVS, CDR2 FQNEAQ. The CDR3, as DNA: TGTGCCAGCAGCCCCGACAAGGGAGGCTACACCTCC. Its translation is CASSPDKGGYTS.

Only a few counts were recorded for this clonotype. V gene TRBV4-1 combines with J gene TRBJ2-1; TRBD2 aligns across 9 bases. J lost 9 bases, V lost 3 bases, and 6 bases had no gene match. Germline-derived CDR1 and CDR2 are MGHRA and YSYEKL. The CDR3 contains 14 residues. CDR3 nucleotides: TGCGCCAGCAGCCAGGGGCTAGCGGGGATTGAGCAGTTCTTC. This sequence encodes CASSQGLAGIEQFF.

This rearrangement joins TRBV6-6 to TRBJ2-7; the D call may be TRBD1 or TRBD2 (6 bases each). Looked up from germline, CDR1 is MNHNY and CDR2 is SVGAGI (reference sequence). V shed 2 bases and J shed 6 bases, with 14 bases lying between them. The CDR3 runs to 14 residues. In nucleotides, the CDR3 is TGTGCCAGCAGTTACAATGGGGGGCGGGGCGAGCAGTACTTC. The encoded protein is CASSYNGGRGEQYF.

This clonotype was seen at least ten times. This chain uses TRBV7-6 with TRBJ2-1; 9 bases align to TRBD2. The CDR3 consists of 16 residues. V was clipped by 1 base and J by 9 bases; unmatched bases: 10. CDR1 and CDR2 from the germline V gene are SGHVS and FNYEAQ. CDR3 DNA sequence: TGTGCCAGCAGCTTAGAGGGTAGCGGGAGTAAATTTGAGCAGTTCTTC. Translating gives CASSLEGSGSKFEQFF. The full variable domain, completed using reference TRBV7-6 and TRBJ2-1, is GAGVSQSPRYKVTKRGQDVALRCDPISGHVSLYWYRQALGQGPEFLTYFNYEAQQDKSGLPNDRFSAERPEGSISTLTIQRTEQRDSAMYRCASSLEGSGSKFEQFFGPGTRLTVL.

This clonotype was found many times. This chain uses TRBV19 with TRBJ2-1; D is uncertain. V gave up 5 bases and J gave up 9 bases, with 14 bases separating them. The CDR3 runs to 13 residues. Germline CDR1 LNHDA, CDR2 SQIVND (reference sequence). The CDR3 coding sequence is TGTGCCAGTAGTCCCGTTTTTGCCGTTGAGCAGTTCTTC. It yields the protein CASSPVFAVEQFF. Supplemented by reference TRBV19 and TRBJ2-1, the full variable domain reads DGGITQSPKYLFRKEGQNVTLSCEQNLNHDAMYWYRQDPGQGLRLIYYSQIVNDFQKGDIAEGYSVSREKKESFPLTVTSAQKNPTAFYLCASSPVFAVEQFFGPGTRLTVL.

There are many counts of this clonotype. At one end the junction does not follow the germline gene, possibly because of a read error. The chain joins TRBV6-1 to TRBJ1-6; no clear D gene. From germline, CDR1 is MNHNS and CDR2 SASEGT. CDR3 length: 13 amino acids. As DNA, the CDR3 is TGTGCCAGCAGTTCCTCCTTTAATTCACCCCTCCACTTT. It codes for CASSSSFNSPLHF.

Many counts were recorded for this clonotype. The chain carries TRBV14 and TRBJ1-2; D unclear. Trimming stripped 0 bases from V and 0 bases from J, with 8 bases between. CDR1 is SGHDN, CDR2 FVKESK, per germline. The CDR3 is 15 amino acids. The CDR3 sequence: CASSQEQDTNYGYTF. As DNA, the CDR3 is TGTGCCAGCAGCCAAGAGCAGGATACTAACTATGGCTACACCTTC.

The rearrangement joins TRBV7-9 to TRBJ2-7; TRBD2 matches at 11 bases. Losses at the gene ends were 5 bases for V and 6 bases for J; bases not matched to a gene: 15. The CDR3 has 17 amino acids. In germline, CDR1 is SEHNR, CDR2 FQNEAQ (reference sequence). The CDR3 DNA reads TGTGCCAGCAGCAGATCTAGCGGGAGGTATACCCTGAGCGAGCAGTACTTC. This encodes CASSRSSGRYTLSEQYF.

This clonotype was seen ten or more times. The chain employs TRBV11-2 and TRBJ1-1; D unresolved. CDR3 length equals 14 residues. The V gene lost 1 base and the J gene lost 1 base, with 7 bases spanning the gap. Germline V gives CDR1 SGHAT, CDR2 FQNNGV. The CDR3 protein is CASSLGRKNTEAFF. As DNA, the CDR3 is TGTGCCAGCAGCTTAGGCCGGAAGAACACTGAAGCTTTCTTT.